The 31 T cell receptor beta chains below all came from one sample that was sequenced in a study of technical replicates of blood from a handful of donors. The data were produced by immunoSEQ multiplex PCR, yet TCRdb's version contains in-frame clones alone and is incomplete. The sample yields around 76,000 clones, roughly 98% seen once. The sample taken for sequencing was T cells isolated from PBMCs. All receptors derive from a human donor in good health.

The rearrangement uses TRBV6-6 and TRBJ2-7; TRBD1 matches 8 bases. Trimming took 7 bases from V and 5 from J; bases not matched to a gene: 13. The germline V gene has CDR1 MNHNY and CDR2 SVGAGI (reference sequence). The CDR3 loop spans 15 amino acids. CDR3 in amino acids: CASNRERTGINEQYF. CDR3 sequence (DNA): TGTGCCAGCAACCGAGAGCGGACAGGGATCAACGAGCAGTACTTC.

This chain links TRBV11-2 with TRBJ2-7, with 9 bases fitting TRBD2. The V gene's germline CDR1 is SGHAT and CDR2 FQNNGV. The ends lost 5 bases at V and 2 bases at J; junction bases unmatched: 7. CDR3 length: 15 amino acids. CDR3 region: CASSPVTSGAYEQYF. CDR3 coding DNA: TGTGCCAGCAGCCCAGTGACTAGCGGAGCCTACGAGCAGTACTTC.

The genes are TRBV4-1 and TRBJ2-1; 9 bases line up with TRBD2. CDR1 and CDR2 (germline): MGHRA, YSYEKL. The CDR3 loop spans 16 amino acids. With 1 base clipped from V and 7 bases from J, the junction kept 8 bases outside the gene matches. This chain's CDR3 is CASSQGAGLALNEQFF. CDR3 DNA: TGCGCCAGCAGCCAAGGGGCTGGACTAGCGCTTAATGAGCAGTTCTTC.

The CDR3 spells CASSPSTQERGFF. CDR3 in DNA: TGTGCCAGCAGCCCTTCGACACAGGAGCGGGGTTTCTTT. This chain joins TRBV5-4 and TRBJ1-1; the D gene is possibly TRBD1 (5 bases). The ends were cut back, 4 bases at V and 13 bases at J, with 20 bases in the middle. The CDR3 is made up of 13 amino acids. CDR1 is SGHNT, CDR2 YYREEE, per germline (reference sequence).

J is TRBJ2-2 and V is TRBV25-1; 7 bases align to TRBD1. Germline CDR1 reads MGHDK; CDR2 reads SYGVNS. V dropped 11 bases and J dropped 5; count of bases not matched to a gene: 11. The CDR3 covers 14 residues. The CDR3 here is CAAKKGQLTGELFF. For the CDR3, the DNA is TGTGCCGCGAAAAAGGGACAGCTGACCGGGGAGCTGTTTTTT.

In DNA form, the CDR3 reads TGTGCCAGTAGTACAGGGTTGGCAGGCGAAAAACTGTTTTTT. Its protein product is CASSTGLAGEKLFF. V usage is TRBV19 and J usage is TRBJ1-4; possible D gene TRBD1, 5 bases. CDR3 length: 14 residues. Germline assignment: CDR1 LNHDA and CDR2 SQIVND (reference sequence). V was clipped by 4 bases and J by 8 bases, with 14 bases between them.

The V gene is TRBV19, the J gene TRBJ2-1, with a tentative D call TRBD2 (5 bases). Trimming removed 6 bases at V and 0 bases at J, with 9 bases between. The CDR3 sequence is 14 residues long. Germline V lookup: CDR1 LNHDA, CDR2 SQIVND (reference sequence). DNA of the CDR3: TGTGCCAGTAGAGGGAGTAGCTCCTACAATGAGCAGTTCTTC. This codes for CASRGSSSYNEQFF.

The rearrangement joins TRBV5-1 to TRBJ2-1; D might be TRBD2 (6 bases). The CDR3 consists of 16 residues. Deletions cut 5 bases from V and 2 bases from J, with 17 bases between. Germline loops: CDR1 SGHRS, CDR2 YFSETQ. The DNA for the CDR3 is TGCGCCAGCAGTTCCCTCCTAGCGAGTCCCTACAATGAGCAGTTCTTC. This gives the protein CASSSLLASPYNEQFF.

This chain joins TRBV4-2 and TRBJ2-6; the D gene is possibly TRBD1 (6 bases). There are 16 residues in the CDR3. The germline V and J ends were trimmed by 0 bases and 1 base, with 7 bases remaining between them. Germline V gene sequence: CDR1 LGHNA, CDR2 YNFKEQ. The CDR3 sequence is CASSQDTGSGANVLTF. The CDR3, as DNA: TGTGCCAGCAGCCAAGACACAGGGTCTGGGGCCAACGTCCTGACTTTC.

CDR3 sequence reads: CASSELVGVPDTQYF. The CDR3 nucleotides are TGCGCCAGCAGTGAGCTTGTAGGGGTCCCAGATACGCAGTATTTT. J is TRBJ2-3 and V is TRBV10-1; a weak D match, TRBD1 (5 bases). V shed 2 bases and J shed 4 bases, with 13 bases lying between them. CDR1 WNHNN and CDR2 SYGVQD come from the germline V gene (reference sequence). This CDR3 is built from 15 residues.

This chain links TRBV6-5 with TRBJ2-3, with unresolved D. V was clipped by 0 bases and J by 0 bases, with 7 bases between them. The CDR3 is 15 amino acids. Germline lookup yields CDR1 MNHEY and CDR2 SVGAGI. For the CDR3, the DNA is TGTGCCAGCAGTTACTCACAACCAAGCACAGATACGCAGTATTTT. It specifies CASSYSQPSTDTQYF.

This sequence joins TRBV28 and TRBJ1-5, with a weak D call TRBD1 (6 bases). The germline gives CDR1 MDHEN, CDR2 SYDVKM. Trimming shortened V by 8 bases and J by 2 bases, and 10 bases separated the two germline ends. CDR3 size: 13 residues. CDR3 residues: CASLNRGNQPQHF. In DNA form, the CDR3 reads TGTGCCAGCCTAAACAGGGGCAATCAGCCCCAGCATTTT. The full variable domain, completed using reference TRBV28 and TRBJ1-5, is DVKVTQSSRYLVKRTGEKVFLECVQDMDHENMFWYRQDPGLGLRLIYFSYDVKMKEKGDIPEGYSVSREKKERFSLILESASTNQTSMYLCASLNRGNQPQHFGDGTRLSIL.

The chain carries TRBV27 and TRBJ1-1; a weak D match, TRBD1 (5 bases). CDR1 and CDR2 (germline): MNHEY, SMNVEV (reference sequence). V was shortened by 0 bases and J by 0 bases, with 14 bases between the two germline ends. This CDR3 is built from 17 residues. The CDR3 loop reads CASSLSPAGGVNTEAFF. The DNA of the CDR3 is TGTGCCAGCAGTTTATCTCCCGCTGGAGGGGTGAACACTGAAGCTTTCTTT.

This CDR3 is CASSRDRSNYGYTF. CDR3 sequence (DNA): TGTGCCAGCAGCCGGGACAGGAGTAACTATGGCTACACCTTC. V gene TRBV6-5 combines with J gene TRBJ1-2; 8 positions match TRBD1. Trimming at V came to 6 bases and at J to 1 base, leaving 4 bases not matched to a gene. Per the germline V gene, CDR1 is MNHEY and CDR2 is SVGAGI. The CDR3 covers 14 residues.

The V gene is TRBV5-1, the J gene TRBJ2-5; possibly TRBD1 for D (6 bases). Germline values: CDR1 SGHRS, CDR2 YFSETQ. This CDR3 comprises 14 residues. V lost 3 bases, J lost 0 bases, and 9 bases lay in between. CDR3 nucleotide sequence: TGCGCCAGCAGCTCCACAGGGTACCAAGAGACCCAGTACTTC. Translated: CASSSTGYQETQYF.

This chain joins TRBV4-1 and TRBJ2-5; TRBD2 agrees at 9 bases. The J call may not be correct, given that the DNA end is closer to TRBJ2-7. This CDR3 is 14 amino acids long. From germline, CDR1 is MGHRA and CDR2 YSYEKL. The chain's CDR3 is CASSRRGLAGEQYF. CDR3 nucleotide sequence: TGCGCCAGCAGCCGCCGGGGACTAGCAGGCGAGCAGTACTTC.

The CDR3 DNA sequence: TGCGCCAGCAGCCAAGACGCGACCTTCTTCGCGGGTCAGCAGTTCTTC. Translated, it gives CASSQDATFFAGQQFF. The chain is built from TRBV4-1 and TRBJ2-1, with D possibly TRBD2 on 5 matching bases. CDR3 size: 16 residues. Looked up from germline, CDR1 is MGHRA and CDR2 is YSYEKL. V gave up 0 bases and J gave up 11 bases, with 20 bases separating them.

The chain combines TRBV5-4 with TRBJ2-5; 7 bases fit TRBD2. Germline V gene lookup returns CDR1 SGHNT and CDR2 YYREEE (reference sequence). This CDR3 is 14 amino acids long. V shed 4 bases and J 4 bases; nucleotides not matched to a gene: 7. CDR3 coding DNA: TGTGCCAGCAGCCGACGGGGGGTGGGAGAGACCCAGTACTTC. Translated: CASSRRGVGETQYF.

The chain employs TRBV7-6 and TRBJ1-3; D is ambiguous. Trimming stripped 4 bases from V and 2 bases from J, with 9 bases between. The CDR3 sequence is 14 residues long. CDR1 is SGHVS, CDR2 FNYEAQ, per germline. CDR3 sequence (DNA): TGTGCCAGCAGCTACAGTTTTGCTGGAAACACCATATATTTT. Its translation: CASSYSFAGNTIYF.

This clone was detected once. CDR3 bases: TGTGCCAGCAGTCTAGGACTCTCCTACGAGCAGTACTTC. Its protein is CASSLGLSYEQYF. V usage is TRBV27 and J usage is TRBJ2-7; weak D call: TRBD2 (5 bases). Germline V gene sequence: CDR1 MNHEY, CDR2 SMNVEV (reference sequence). This CDR3 region has 13 residues. V lost 5 bases and J 0 bases, leaving 8 bases between the germline ends.

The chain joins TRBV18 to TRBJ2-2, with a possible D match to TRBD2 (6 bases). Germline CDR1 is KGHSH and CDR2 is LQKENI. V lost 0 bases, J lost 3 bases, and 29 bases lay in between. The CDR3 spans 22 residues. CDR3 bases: TGTGCCAGCTCACCACCGGAGGGCCTGAGTAGCGGTCTAGGTTATGACACCGGGGAGCTGTTTTTT. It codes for CASSPPEGLSSGLGYDTGELFF.

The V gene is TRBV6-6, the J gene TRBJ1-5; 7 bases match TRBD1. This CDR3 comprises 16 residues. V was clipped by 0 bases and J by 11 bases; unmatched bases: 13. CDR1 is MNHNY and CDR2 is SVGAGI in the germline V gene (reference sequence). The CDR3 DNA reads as TGTGCCAGCAGTTACTCGAGCAACTCTTGGGGGACAGCCCAGCATTTT. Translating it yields CASSYSSNSWGTAQHF.

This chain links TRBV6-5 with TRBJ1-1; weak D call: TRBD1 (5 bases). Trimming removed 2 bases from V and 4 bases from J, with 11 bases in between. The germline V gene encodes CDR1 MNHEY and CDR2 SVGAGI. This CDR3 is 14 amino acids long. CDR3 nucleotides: TGTGCCAGCAGTTACAGTTCTAGGGGCACTGAAGCTTTCTTT. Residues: CASSYSSRGTEAFF.

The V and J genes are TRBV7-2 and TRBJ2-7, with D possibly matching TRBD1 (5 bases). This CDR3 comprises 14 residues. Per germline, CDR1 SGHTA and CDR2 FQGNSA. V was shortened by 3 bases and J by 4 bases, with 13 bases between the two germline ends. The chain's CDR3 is CASSFRVATYEQYF. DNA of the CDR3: TGTGCCAGCAGCTTCAGGGTAGCTACTTACGAGCAGTACTTC.

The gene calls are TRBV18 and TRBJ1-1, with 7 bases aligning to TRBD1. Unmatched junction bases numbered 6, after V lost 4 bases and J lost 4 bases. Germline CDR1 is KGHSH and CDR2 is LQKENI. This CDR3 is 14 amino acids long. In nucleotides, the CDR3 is TGTGCCAGCTCACTAAACAGGGGCCGCACTGAAGCTTTCTTT. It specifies CASSLNRGRTEAFF. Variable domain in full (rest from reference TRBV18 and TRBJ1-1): NAGVMQNPRHLVRRRGQEARLRCSPMKGHSHVYWYRQLPEEGLKFMVYLQKENIIDESGMPKERFSAEFPKEGPSILRIQQVVRGDSAAYFCASSLNRGRTEAFFGQGTRLTVV.

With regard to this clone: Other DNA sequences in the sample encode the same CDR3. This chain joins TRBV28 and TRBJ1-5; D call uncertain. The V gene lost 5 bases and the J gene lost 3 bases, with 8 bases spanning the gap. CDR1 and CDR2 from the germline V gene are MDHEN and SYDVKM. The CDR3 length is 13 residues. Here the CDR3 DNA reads TGTGCCAGCAGTCCTTTATACAATCAGCCCCAGCATTTT. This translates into CASSPLYNQPQHF.

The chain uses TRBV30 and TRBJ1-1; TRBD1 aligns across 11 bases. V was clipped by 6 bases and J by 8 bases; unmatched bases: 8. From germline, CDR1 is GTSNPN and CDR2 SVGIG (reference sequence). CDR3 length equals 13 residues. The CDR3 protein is CACTGQGAPEAFF. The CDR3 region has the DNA TGTGCCTGCACTGGACAGGGGGCACCCGAAGCTTTCTTT.

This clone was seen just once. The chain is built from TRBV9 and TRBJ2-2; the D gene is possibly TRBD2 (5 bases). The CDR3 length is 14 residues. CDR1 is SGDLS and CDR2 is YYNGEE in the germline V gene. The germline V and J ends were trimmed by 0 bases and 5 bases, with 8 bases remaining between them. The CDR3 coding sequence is TGTGCCAGCAGCGTAGTACGGGGAACCGGGGAGCTGTTTTTT. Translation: CASSVVRGTGELFF.

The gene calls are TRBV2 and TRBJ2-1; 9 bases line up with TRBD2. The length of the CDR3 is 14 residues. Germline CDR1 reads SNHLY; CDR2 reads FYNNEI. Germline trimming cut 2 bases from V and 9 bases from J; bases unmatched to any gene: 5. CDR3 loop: CASSEPIAGVEQFF. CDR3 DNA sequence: TGTGCCAGCAGTGAACCTATAGCGGGGGTTGAGCAGTTCTTC. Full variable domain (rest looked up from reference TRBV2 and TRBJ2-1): EPEVTQTPSHQVTQMGQEVILRCVPISNHLYFYWYRQILGQKVEFLVSFYNNEISEKSEIFDDQFSVERPDGSNFTLKIRSTKLEDSAMYFCASSEPIAGVEQFFGPGTRLTVL.

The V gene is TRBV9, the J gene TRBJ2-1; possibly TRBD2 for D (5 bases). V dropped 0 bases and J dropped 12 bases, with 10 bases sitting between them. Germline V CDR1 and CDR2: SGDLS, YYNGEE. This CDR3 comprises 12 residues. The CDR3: CASSVDGVRQFF. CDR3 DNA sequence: TGTGCCAGCAGCGTAGACGGGGTGAGGCAGTTCTTC.

For the CDR3, the DNA is TGTGCCAGCTCACAGACCGGGACAGGGGGTCCCAGGGCGTTCTTC. Its translation: CASSQTGTGGPRAFF. This chain links TRBV25-1 with TRBJ2-1, with 11 bases that match TRBD1. CDR3 size: 15 residues. J gave up 15 bases and V 8 bases, and 18 bases lay outside the gene matches. CDR1 MGHDK and CDR2 SYGVNS come from the germline V gene.